This is a list of T cell receptor beta chains from one sample in a study of cytomegalovirus exposure and HLA in healthy donors. TCRdb's table, derived via immunoSEQ multiplex PCR, lists solely in-frame clones and lacks some. The table includes over 90,000 clones, about three fifths detected once. The sequencing sample was made of PBMCs. The receptors stem from a human donor in good health. Each CDR3 is given with its conserved first and last residue. A D gene is named only where the DNA matches it firmly. The listing skips clone size in some rows; elsewhere it reads once, few, many or a size class.

cdr3_nt,cdr3_aa,j_call,v_call,cdr3_length,d_call,clone_size
TGTGCCAGCAGTCTCAACGGAATAGCGTCCCGCACAGATACGCAGTATTTT,CASSLNGIASRTDTQYF,TRBJ2-3,TRBV7-2,17,NA,NA
TGTGCCAGCAGCGCACCCGGGACTAGAAACACCGGGGAGCTGTTTTTT,CASSAPGTRNTGELFF,TRBJ2-2,TRBV7-6,16,TRBD2,few
TGTGCCAGCAGTTTGGTCCCCAGCGGGTCCTACAATGAGCAGTTCTTC,CASSLVPSGSYNEQFF,TRBJ2-1,TRBV27,16,NA,NA
TGCGCCAGCACCGGGACAGGCGTACACGAGCAGTACTTC,CASTGTGVHEQYF,TRBJ2-7,TRBV5-1,13,TRBD1,few
TGTGCCATCAGTGAACTAGCAGGAACCTACGAGCAGTACTTC,CAISELAGTYEQYF,TRBJ2-7,TRBV10-3,14,NA,NA
TGTGCCAGCAGCGCCCGGGGAGAAAATCAGCCCCAGCATTTT,CASSARGENQPQHF,TRBJ1-5,TRBV9,14,NA,NA
TGTGCCAGCAGTTACCGGGGGGCATACAATCAGCCCCAGCATTTT,CASSYRGAYNQPQHF,TRBJ1-5,TRBV6-6,15,NA,few
TGTGCCAGTAGTGTGGCGGGTCCTCGGTCTGGAAACACCATATATTTT,CASSVAGPRSGNTIYF,TRBJ1-3,TRBV19,16,NA,NA
TGCGCCAGCAGCTTGAGTGGGGCAGATCAGCCCCAGCATTTT,CASSLSGADQPQHF,TRBJ1-5,TRBV5-1,14,NA,NA
TGTGCCAGCAAGGACTCCCCTACGGACATTCAGTACTTC,CASKDSPTDIQYF,TRBJ2-4,TRBV28,13,NA,few
TGTGCCAGCAGCGTAGGGGCAGGGGGACCCTATAGCAATCAGCCCCAGCATTTT,CASSVGAGGPYSNQPQHF,TRBJ1-5,TRBV9,18,TRBD1,NA
TGCGCCAGCCGCGTGGGACAAGAAGAGACCCAGTACTTC,CASRVGQEETQYF,TRBJ2-5,TRBV5-1,13,NA,few
TGTGCCAGTAGTACGTTCGTTGGGGGACAGCACACCGGGGAGCTGTTTTTT,CASSTFVGGQHTGELFF,TRBJ2-2,TRBV19,17,TRBD1,NA
TGTGCCAGCAGCTTACTAGCGGGGCGAAGCACAGATACGCAGTATTTT,CASSLLAGRSTDTQYF,TRBJ2-3,TRBV7-9,16,TRBD2,few
TGTGCCAGCAGCTTGACTAGCGGGAGCGGCGATGAGCAGTTCTTC,CASSLTSGSGDEQFF,TRBJ2-1,TRBV7-2,15,TRBD2,NA
TGTGCCAGCAGCGTAGAGATAGGGGGGAACACCGGGGAGCTGTTTTTT,CASSVEIGGNTGELFF,TRBJ2-2,TRBV9,16,NA,few
TGTGCCAGCAGTTACTCGAGGTCCTACTACGAGCAGTACTTC,CASSYSRSYYEQYF,TRBJ2-7,TRBV6-6,14,NA,NA
TGTGCCAGCAGTGAAGCAGGGACAGGGGTGCGGGGCTACACCTTC,CASSEAGTGVRGYTF,TRBJ1-2,TRBV6-1,15,TRBD1,NA
TGTGCCAGCAGTGCGGGACAGCCCCAGCATTTT,CASSAGQPQHF,TRBJ1-5,TRBV2,11,NA,NA
TGCGCCAGCAGCCGGGACAGGGTGGATGTGAACACTGAAGCTTTCTTT,CASSRDRVDVNTEAFF,TRBJ1-1,TRBV5-1,16,TRBD1,NA
TGTGCCAGCAGTTGGCGACAGTGGGGCAATGAGCAGTTCTTC,CASSWRQWGNEQFF,TRBJ2-1,TRBV6-6,14,NA,once
TGTGCCAGCAGTGATGCAGACAGCCGAAATTCACCCCTCCACTTT,CASSDADSRNSPLHF,TRBJ1-6,TRBV6-1,15,NA,few
TGTGCCAGACGGATGGTAGCGAACTATGGCTACACCTTC,CARRMVANYGYTF,TRBJ1-2,TRBV2,13,NA,NA
TGTGCCAGCAGCTACTTTACAGGGGGTGAGCAGTTCTTC,CASSYFTGGEQFF,TRBJ2-1,TRBV5-6,13,TRBD1,NA
TGTGCCAGCAGTTCCCCTATCGACAGGAACTCTGGGGCCAACGTCCTGACTTTC,CASSSPIDRNSGANVLTF,TRBJ2-6,TRBV27,18,NA,NA
TGTGCCAGCAGTTTAAAGGTACAGGGATTCGGAAACACCATATATTTT,CASSLKVQGFGNTIYF,TRBJ1-3,TRBV27,16,NA,once
TGTGCCAGCAGTTTAAAGACAACCAGGCCGAACACTGAAGCTTTCTTT,CASSLKTTRPNTEAFF,TRBJ1-1,TRBV28,16,NA,NA
TGTGCCAGCAGAGCGGGAGTATTGCAGACCCAGTACTTC,CASRAGVLQTQYF,TRBJ2-5,TRBV27,13,TRBD2,NA
TGTGCCAGCAGTTACCGGTCTAGAGCCTACGAGCAGTACTTC,CASSYRSRAYEQYF,TRBJ2-7,TRBV6-6,14,NA,NA
TGTGCCAGCAGCGTCGGGAGCGGGCAAGAGACCCAGTACTTC,CASSVGSGQETQYF,TRBJ2-5,TRBV9,14,NA,NA
TGTGCCAGCAGCCCACTAGGGAGCGCCCAAGAGACCCAGTACTTC,CASSPLGSAQETQYF,TRBJ2-5,TRBV7-9,15,NA,NA
TGTGCCAGTAGTATAAACGGCAGGGGCGCTGAAGCTTTCTTT,CASSINGRGAEAFF,TRBJ1-1,TRBV19,14,NA,NA
TGTGCCAGCAGCACAGGGAGGGGTAATGAAAAACTGTTTTTT,CASSTGRGNEKLFF,TRBJ1-4,TRBV27,14,NA,NA
TGTGCCAGCAGCCCGACTAGTCGGGATGAGCAGTTCTTC,CASSPTSRDEQFF,TRBJ2-1,TRBV14,13,NA,NA
TGCGCCAGCAGCCAAGATCGTAGGGGCAGCCTCCAAGAGACCCAGTACTTC,CASSQDRRGSLQETQYF,TRBJ2-5,TRBV4-1,17,NA,NA
TGTGCCAGCAGTTCCCCCCGGACAGACGAAGCTTTCTTT,CASSSPRTDEAFF,TRBJ1-1,TRBV27,13,NA,NA
TGCGCCAGCAGCCCCCAGCGACCTAGCTCTGGGGCCAACGTCCTGACTTTC,CASSPQRPSSGANVLTF,TRBJ2-6,TRBV5-1,17,NA,NA
TGTGCCAGCAGTCCCCTAGCGGGAGGTGCCTACGAGCAGTACTTC,CASSPLAGGAYEQYF,TRBJ2-7,TRBV6-1,15,TRBD2,NA
TGTGCCAGCAGCCCGGACTCCCGGACCCACAATGAGCAGTTCTTC,CASSPDSRTHNEQFF,TRBJ2-1,TRBV9,15,NA,NA
TGTGCCATCAGCTCCGGGACAGGGACCTCCGGGGAGCTGTTTTTT,CAISSGTGTSGELFF,TRBJ2-2,TRBV10-3,15,TRBD1,once
TGTGCTAGTGGCGGAGGACCCTCCTACAATGAGCAGTTCTTC,CASGGGPSYNEQFF,TRBJ2-1,TRBV12-5,14,NA,NA
TGTGCCAGCAGCGGGAGTCCCGGTCAGCCCCAGCATTTT,CASSGSPGQPQHF,TRBJ1-5,TRBV9,13,NA,few
TGTGCCTCCCAGCGGGGGGGGACCGCCGGGGAGCTGTTTTTT,CASQRGGTAGELFF,TRBJ2-2,TRBV28,14,TRBD2,NA
TGTGCCAGCAGTGAAGCTAGCGGGCCCTACGAGCAGTACTTC,CASSEASGPYEQYF,TRBJ2-7,TRBV6-1,14,TRBD2,NA
TGCGCCAGCAGCCTAACCCCAGGGTCCTCCTACAATGAGCAGTTCTTC,CASSLTPGSSYNEQFF,TRBJ2-1,TRBV5-1,16,NA,once
TGTGCCAGCAGTGGGATGGGGCCCCCCGGTGAGCAGTTCTTC,CASSGMGPPGEQFF,TRBJ2-1,TRBV2,14,NA,NA
TGTGCCAGTAGCCTTGGAGGGGAAAAACTGTTTTTT,CASSLGGEKLFF,TRBJ1-4,TRBV19,12,NA,NA
TGTGCCAGCAGTTTGGGCAGCAATCAGCCCCAGCATTTT,CASSLGSNQPQHF,TRBJ1-5,TRBV27,13,NA,NA
TGTGCCAGCAGTTTAGGTAGCGGGGGGATAAAAGAGACCCAGTACTTC,CASSLGSGGIKETQYF,TRBJ2-5,TRBV28,16,TRBD2,NA
TGTGCCAGCAGCCCACGGGGAGGGGCTGCTAACTATGGCTACACCTTC,CASSPRGGAANYGYTF,TRBJ1-2,TRBV11-2,16,NA,NA
TGTGCCCGCTTACAGGGGATTGGTGGCTACACCTTC,CARLQGIGGYTF,TRBJ1-2,TRBV6-5,12,TRBD1,NA
TGTGCCAGTAGTATAGACGCTGGAGGGACTGAAGCTTTCTTT,CASSIDAGGTEAFF,TRBJ1-1,TRBV19,14,NA,few
TGTGCCAGCAGTGAACGGGACAGGGTTGTGCAGCCCCAGCATTTT,CASSERDRVVQPQHF,TRBJ1-5,TRBV2,15,TRBD1,NA
TGCGCCAGCAGCTACGTCGGACAGGGGGCTAATCGCGGGAGAAGCCCCGTCTACGAGCAGTACTTC,CASSYVGQGANRGRSPVYEQYF,TRBJ2-7,TRBV5-1,22,TRBD1,few
TGTGCCAGTAGTCCCAGCGGTGGCACAGATACACAGTATTTT,CASSPSGGTDTQYF,TRBJ2-3,TRBV19,14,NA,NA